This TCR beta chain derives from a study of cytomegalovirus exposure and HLA in healthy donors. Amplification used 60 Vbeta primers and 13 Jbeta primers. Profiled with immunoSEQ multiplex PCR; TCRdb holds only in-frame clones, not every one. Among more than 75,000 clones listed, approximately 69% were seen once. The CDR3 has 16 residues. The V end was cut by 0 bases, the J end by 4 bases, with 14 bases between. Germline CDR1 reads MGHRA; CDR2 reads YSYEKL. V and J are TRBV4-1 and TRBJ2-3; D is ambiguous. The material sequenced was PBMCs. The sequence derives from a man aged 40-55 years in good health and CMV-seropositive. Here the CDR3 DNA reads TGCGCCAGCAGCCAAGACGTAGGTAGCTCCCCAGATACGCAGTATTTT. It codes for CASSQDVGSSPDTQYF.